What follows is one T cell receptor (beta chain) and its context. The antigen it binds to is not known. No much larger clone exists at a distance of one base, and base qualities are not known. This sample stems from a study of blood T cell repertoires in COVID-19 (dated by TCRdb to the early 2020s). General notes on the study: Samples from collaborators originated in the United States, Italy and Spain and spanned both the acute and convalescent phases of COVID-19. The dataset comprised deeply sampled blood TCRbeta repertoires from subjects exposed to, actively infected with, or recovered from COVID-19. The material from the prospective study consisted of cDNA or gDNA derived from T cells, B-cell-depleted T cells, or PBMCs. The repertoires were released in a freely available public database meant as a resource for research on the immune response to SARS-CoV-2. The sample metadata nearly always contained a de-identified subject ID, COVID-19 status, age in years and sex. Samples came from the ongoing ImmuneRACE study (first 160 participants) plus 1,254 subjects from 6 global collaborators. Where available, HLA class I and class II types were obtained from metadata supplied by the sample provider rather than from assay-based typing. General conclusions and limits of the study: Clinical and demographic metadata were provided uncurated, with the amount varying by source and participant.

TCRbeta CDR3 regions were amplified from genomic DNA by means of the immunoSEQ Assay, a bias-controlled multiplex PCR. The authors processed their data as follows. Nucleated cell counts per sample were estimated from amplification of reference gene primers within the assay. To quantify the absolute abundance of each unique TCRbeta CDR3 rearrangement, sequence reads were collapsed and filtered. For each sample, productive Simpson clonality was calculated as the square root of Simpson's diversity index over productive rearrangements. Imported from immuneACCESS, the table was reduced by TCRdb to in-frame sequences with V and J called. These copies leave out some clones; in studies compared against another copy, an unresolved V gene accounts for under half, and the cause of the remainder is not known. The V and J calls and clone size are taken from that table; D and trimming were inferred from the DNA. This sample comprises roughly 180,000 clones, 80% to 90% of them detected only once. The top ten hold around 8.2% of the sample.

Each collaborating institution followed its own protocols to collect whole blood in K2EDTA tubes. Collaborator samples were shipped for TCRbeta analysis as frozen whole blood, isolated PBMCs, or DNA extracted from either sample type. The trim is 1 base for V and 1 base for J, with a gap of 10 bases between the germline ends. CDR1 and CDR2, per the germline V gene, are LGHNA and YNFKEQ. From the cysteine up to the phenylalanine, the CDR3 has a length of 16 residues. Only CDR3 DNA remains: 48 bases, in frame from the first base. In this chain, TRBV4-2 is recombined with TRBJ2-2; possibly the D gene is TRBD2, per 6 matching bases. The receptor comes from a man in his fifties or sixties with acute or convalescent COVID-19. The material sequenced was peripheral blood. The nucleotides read TGTGCCAGCAGCCAAGGTGGGGGGAGGAACACCGGGGAGCTGTTTTTT. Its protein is CASSQGGGRNTGELFF.